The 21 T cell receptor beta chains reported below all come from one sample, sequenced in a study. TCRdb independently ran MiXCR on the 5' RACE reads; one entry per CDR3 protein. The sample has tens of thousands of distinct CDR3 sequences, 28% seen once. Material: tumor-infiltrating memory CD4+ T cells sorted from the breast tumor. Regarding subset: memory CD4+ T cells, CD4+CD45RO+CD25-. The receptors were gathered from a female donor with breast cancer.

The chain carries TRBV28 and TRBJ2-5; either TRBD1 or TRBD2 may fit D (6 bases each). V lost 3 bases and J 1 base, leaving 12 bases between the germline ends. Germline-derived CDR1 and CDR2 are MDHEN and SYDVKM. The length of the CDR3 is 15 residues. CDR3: CASSFMGGSQETQYF. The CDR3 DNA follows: TGTGCCAGCAGTTTTATGGGGGGCAGCCAAGAGACCCAGTACTTC.

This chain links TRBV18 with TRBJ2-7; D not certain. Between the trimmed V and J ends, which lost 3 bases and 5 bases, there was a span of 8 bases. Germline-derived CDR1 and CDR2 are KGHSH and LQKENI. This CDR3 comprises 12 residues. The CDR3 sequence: CASSPLRNEQYF. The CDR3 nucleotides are TGTGCCAGCTCACCTCTTCGTAACGAGCAGTACTTC.

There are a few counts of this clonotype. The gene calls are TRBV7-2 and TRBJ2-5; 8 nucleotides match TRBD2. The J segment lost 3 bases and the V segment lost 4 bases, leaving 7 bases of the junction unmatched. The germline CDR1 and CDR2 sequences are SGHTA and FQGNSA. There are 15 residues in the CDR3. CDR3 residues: CASSSSGLHEETQYF. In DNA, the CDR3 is TGTGCCAGCAGCTCTAGCGGGCTACACGAAGAGACCCAGTACTTC.

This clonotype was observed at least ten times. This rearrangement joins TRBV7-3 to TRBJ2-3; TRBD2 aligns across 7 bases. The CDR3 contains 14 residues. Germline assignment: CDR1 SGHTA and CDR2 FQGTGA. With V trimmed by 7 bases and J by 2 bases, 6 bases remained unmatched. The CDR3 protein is CASKRDYNTDTQYF. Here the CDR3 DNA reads TGTGCCAGCAAAAGGGACTATAACACAGATACGCAGTATTTT.

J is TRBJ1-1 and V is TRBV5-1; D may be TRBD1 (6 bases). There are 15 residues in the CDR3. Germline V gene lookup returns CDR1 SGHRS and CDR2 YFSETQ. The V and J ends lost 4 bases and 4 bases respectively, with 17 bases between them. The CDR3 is CASSPRDIEGTEAFF. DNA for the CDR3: TGCGCCAGCAGCCCCCGGGACATCGAGGGCACTGAAGCTTTCTTT. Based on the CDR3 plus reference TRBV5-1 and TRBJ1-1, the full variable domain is KAGVTQTPRYLIKTRGQQVTLSCSPISGHRSVSWYQQTPGQGLQFLFEYFSETQRNKGNFPGRFSGRQFSNSRSEMNVSTLELGDSALYLCASSPRDIEGTEAFFGQGTRLTVV.

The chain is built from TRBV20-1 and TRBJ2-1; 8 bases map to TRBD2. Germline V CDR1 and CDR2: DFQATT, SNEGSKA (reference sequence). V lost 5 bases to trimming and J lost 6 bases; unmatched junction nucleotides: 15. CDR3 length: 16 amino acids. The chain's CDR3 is CSAVGGVAGQGNEQFF. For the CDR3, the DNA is TGCAGTGCTGTCGGGGGGGTAGCGGGACAAGGCAATGAGCAGTTCTTC.

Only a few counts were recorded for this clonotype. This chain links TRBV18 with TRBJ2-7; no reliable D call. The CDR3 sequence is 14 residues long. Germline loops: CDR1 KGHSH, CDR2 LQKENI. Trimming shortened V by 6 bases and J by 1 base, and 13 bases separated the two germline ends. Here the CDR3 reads CASSPSKLSYEQYF. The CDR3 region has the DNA TGTGCCAGCTCTCCATCGAAACTTTCCTACGAGCAGTACTTC.

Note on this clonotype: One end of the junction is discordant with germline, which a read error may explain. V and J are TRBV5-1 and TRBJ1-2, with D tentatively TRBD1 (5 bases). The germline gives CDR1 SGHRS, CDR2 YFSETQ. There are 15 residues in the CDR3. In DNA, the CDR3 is TGCGCCGGCAGCTTGGAAACAGGCCCCTCGAATGGCTACACCTTC. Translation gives CAGSLETGPSNGYTF. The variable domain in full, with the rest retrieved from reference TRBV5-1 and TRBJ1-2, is KAGVTQTPRYLIKTRGQQVTLSCSPISGHRSVSWYQQTPGQGLQFLFEYFSETQRNKGNFPGRFSGRQFSNSRSEMNVSTLELGDSALYLCAGSLETGPSNGYTFGSGTRLTVV.

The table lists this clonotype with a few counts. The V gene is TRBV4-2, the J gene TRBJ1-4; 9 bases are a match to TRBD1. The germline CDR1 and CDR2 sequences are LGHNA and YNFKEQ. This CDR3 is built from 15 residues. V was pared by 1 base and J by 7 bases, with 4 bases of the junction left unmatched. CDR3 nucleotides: TGTGCCAGCAGCCAAGCGACAGGGGGAGGTGAAAAACTGTTTTTT. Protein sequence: CASSQATGGGEKLFF.

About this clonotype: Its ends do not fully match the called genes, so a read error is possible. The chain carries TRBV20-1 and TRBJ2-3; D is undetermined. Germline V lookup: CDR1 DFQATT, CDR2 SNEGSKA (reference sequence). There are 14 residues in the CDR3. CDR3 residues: CSARVFSRSDAQYF. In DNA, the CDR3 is TGCAGTGCTAGAGTCTTTTCTAGGTCAGATGCGCAGTATTTT.

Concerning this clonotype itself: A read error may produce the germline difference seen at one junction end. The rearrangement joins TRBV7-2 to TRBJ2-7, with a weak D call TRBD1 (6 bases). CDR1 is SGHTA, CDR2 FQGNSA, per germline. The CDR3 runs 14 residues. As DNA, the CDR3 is TGTGCCAGCAGCCGAGACAGGCAAACCTACAAGCAGTACTTC. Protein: CASSRDRQTYKQYF.

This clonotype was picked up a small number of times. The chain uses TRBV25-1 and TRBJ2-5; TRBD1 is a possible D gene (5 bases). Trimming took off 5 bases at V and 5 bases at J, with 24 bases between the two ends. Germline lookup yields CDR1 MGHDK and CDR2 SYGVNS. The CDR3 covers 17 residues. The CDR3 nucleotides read TGTGCCAGCAGTACCGCCGCCTCTAGGCAGGGCGAGGAGACCCAGTACTTC. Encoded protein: CASSTAASRQGEETQYF.

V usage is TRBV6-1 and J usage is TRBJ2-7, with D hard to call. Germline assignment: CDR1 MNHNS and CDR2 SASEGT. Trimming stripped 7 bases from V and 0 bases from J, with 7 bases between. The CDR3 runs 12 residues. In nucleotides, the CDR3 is TGTGCCAGCACTATGACCTCCTACGAGCAGTACTTC. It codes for CASTMTSYEQYF.

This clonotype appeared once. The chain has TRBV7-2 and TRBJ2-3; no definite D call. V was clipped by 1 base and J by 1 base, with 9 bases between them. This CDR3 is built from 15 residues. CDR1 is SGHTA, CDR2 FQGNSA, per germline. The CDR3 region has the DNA TGTGCCAGCAGCTTAGATTTTGGGGGCACAGATACGCAGTATTTT. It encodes CASSLDFGGTDTQYF.

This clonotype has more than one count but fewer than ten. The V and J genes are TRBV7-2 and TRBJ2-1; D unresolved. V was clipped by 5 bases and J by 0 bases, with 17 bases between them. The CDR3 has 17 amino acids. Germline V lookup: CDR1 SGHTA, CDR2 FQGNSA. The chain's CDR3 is CASSARPVSSSYNEQFF. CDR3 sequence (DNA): TGTGCCAGCAGCGCAAGGCCGGTTTCATCCTCCTACAATGAGCAGTTCTTC.

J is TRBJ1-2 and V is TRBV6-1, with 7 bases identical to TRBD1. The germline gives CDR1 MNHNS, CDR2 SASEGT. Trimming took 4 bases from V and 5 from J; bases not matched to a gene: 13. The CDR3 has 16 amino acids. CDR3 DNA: TGTGCCAGCAGTGCCCTGGGGGCAACAGGGGTTTATGGCTACACCTTC. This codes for CASSALGATGVYGYTF.

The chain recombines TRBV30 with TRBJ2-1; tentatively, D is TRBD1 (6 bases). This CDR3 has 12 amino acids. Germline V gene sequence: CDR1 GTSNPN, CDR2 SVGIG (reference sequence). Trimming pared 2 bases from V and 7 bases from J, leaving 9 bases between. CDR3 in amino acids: CAWSSRGNEQFF. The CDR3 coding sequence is TGTGCCTGGAGTAGCAGGGGTAATGAGCAGTTCTTC.

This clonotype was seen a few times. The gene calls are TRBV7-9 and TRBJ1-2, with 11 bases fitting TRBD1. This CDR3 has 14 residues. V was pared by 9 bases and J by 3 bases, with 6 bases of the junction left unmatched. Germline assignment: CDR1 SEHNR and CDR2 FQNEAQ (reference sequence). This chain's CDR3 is CASAPGQGDYGYTF. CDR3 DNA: TGTGCCAGTGCACCGGGACAGGGGGACTATGGCTACACCTTC.

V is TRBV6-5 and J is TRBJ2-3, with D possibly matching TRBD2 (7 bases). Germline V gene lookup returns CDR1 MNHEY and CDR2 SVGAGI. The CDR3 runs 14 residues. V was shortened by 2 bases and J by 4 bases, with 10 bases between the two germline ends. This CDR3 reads CASSYRGGSDTQYF. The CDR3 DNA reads TGTGCCAGCAGTTACCGCGGGGGCTCAGATACGCAGTATTTT.

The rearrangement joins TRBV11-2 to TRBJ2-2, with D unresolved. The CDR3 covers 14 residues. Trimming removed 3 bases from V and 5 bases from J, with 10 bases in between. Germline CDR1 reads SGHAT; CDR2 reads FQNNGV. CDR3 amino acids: CASSFGASTGELFF. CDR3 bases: TGTGCCAGCAGCTTTGGCGCGTCAACCGGGGAGCTGTTTTTT. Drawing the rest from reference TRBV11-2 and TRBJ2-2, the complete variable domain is EAGVAQSPRYKIIEKRQSVAFWCNPISGHATLYWYQQILGQGPKLLIQFQNNGVVDDSQLPKDRFSAERLKGVDSTLKIQPAKLEDSAVYLCASSFGASTGELFFGEGSRLTVL.

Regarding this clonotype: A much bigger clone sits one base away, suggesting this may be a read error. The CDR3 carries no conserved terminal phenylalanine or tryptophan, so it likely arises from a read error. CDR3 loop: CASSYTGGTGTDTQYL. The CDR3, as DNA: TGTGCCAGCAGCTATACAGGGGGCACGGGCACAGATACGCAGTATTTG. The chain employs TRBV7-3 and TRBJ2-3, with 9 bases lining up with TRBD1. Germline CDR1 is SGHTA and CDR2 is FQGTGA. V was pared by 4 bases and J by 1 base, with 6 bases of the junction left unmatched. The CDR3 is made up of 16 amino acids.